Given below is one TCR beta chain in context. The antigen is undetermined. This sample was included in a study of T cell repertoires in cytomegalovirus infection. Study-level background: The study used recently identified HLA-C-restricted and well-studied HLA-B-restricted CMV epitopes. TCR beta signatures that were public indicated CMV infection and matching HLA type. Study conclusions and caveats: Frequencies of public TCR beta families were cumulated, and this identified carriers of CMV plus the relevant HLA. CMV-specific TCR beta clonotypes restricted by HLA-C were the ones dominating the ex vivo response.

TCRdb reprocessed the reads via MiXCR and lists one record per CDR3 protein. The table has approximately 470,000 distinct CDR3 sequences, about 42% seen once; the top ten hold about 45%. This TCR came from a human donor in good health (CMV status not recorded). Some clones in this sample may be carry-over from other donors' samples. This sample comprised cultured PBMCs, obtained from culture after CMV antigen stimulation.

This chain's CDR3 is CATRSVRSNTGELFF. The CDR3 DNA follows: TGTGCCACCAGGTCTGTTCGAAGCAACACCGGGGAGCTGTTTTTT. The chain couples TRBV15 to TRBJ2-2, with no clear D. V lost 6 bases and J lost 2, with 13 bases in between. Per germline, CDR1 LNHNV and CDR2 YYDKDF (reference sequence). This CDR3 comprises 15 residues.